These 9 T cell receptor beta chains originate from one sample sequenced in a study of T-cell reconstitution after alpha-beta-depleted transplantation in children. The TCRbeta library incorporated unique molecular identifiers. TCRdb re-called the PCR reads with MiXCR, one entry per CDR3 protein. The table records fewer than 700,000 distinct CDR3 sequences, about an eighth of them present only once. Material: PBMCs, mostly from graft donor cells, obtained 360 days after TCRalphabeta/CD19-depleted stem cell transplant. Every receptor here comes from a male patient aged 5 to 17 who had a stem cell transplant for acute myeloid leukemia, so the T cells may come from the graft donor.

This clonotype showed up just a few times. The gene calls are TRBV7-3 and TRBJ2-1, with 7 bases lining up with TRBD2. The J segment lost 4 bases and the V segment lost 1 base, leaving 7 bases of the junction unmatched. This CDR3 comprises 16 residues. Per germline, CDR1 SGHTA and CDR2 FQGTGA. CDR3: CASSLKGREWYNEQFF. CDR3 nucleotide sequence: TGTGCCAGCAGCTTAAAGGGGCGGGAGTGGTACAATGAGCAGTTCTTC.

The gene calls are TRBV15 and TRBJ2-7; 14 bases align to TRBD2. The CDR3 runs 17 residues. The V gene end was trimmed by 5 bases and the J gene end by 1 base; junction bases not matched to a gene: 7. CDR1 is LNHNV, CDR2 YYDKDF, per germline (reference sequence). CDR3 protein: CATSGLAGGLLSYEQYF. In DNA form, the CDR3 reads TGTGCCACCAGCGGACTAGCGGGAGGCCTTTTATCCTACGAGCAGTACTTC.

This clonotype appeared many times. The V gene is TRBV5-1, the J gene TRBJ2-2; D perhaps matches TRBD1 (5 bases). Germline V gene lookup returns CDR1 SGHRS and CDR2 YFSETQ. The CDR3 has 17 residues. Trimming cost V 2 bases and J 1 base, with 15 bases left between them. The CDR3 DNA reads as TGCGCCAGCAGCTTCAGTCCCCCTGGACAGAACACCGGGGAGCTGTTTTTT. It codes for CASSFSPPGQNTGELFF.

This clonotype was observed many times. The chain employs TRBV12-5 and TRBJ2-1; 11 bases align to TRBD2. The trim removed 5 bases at V and 0 bases at J, leaving 3 bases unmatched. The CDR3 is made up of 16 amino acids. CDR1 is LGHNT and CDR2 is FRNRAP in the germline V gene. CDR3 nucleotide sequence: TGTGCTAGTGGTCCGGGGACTAGCGGCTCCTACAATGAGCAGTTCTTC. Translation: CASGPGTSGSYNEQFF.

The J gene is TRBJ2-3, the V gene TRBV20-1, with 13 bases fitting TRBD2. The germline gives CDR1 DFQATT, CDR2 SNEGSKA (reference sequence). The CDR3 is 21 residues long. J was trimmed by 0 bases and V by 5 bases; bases with no gene match: 20. The CDR3 spells CSAPPPLVGTSGTSSTDTQYF. Written as DNA, the CDR3 is TGCAGTGCTCCACCCCCTCTAGTAGGGACTAGCGGGACTTCTAGCACAGATACGCAGTATTTT.

This clonotype was found many times. J is TRBJ2-1 and V is TRBV7-4; D possibly matches TRBD1 or TRBD2 (5 bases each). CDR1 and CDR2 from the germline V gene are SGHVT and SQSDAQ. The CDR3 spans 17 residues. V was clipped by 0 bases and J by 10 bases, with 22 bases between them. The CDR3 protein is CASSLARSGRRGVEQFF. DNA for the CDR3: TGTGCCAGCAGCTTAGCGCGTTCCGGCCGAAGGGGAGTAGAGCAGTTCTTC.

The chain joins TRBV28 to TRBJ2-5, with TRBD2 matching over 9 bases. The CDR3 loop spans 18 amino acids. Trimming took 3 bases from V and 3 from J; bases not matched to a gene: 14. Germline-derived CDR1 and CDR2 are MDHEN and SYDVKM. The CDR3 loop is CASSFLPKTSGYKETQYF. The CDR3 nucleotides are TGTGCCAGCAGTTTTCTCCCTAAGACTAGCGGTTACAAAGAGACCCAGTACTTC.

The genes are TRBV29-1 and TRBJ1-2; D is undetermined. In germline, CDR1 is SQVTM, CDR2 ANQGSEA. The CDR3 length is 13 residues. Deletions cut 4 bases from V and 8 bases from J, with 17 bases between. The CDR3 here is CSVGLGSRYGYTF. CDR3 DNA sequence: TGCAGCGTTGGCCTCGGGTCCCGGTACGGCTACACCTTC.

Ten or more counts support this clonotype. At one boundary the junction diverges from the germline segment, which might be a read error. The chain joins TRBV11-2 to TRBJ1-3; unclear D gene. The CDR3 covers 12 residues. Looked up from germline, CDR1 is SGHAT and CDR2 is FQNNGV. The chain's CDR3 is CASSGAGNTIYF. CDR3 nucleotides: TGTGCCAGCAGCGGCGCTGGGAACACCATATATTTT. Drawing the rest from reference TRBV11-2 and TRBJ1-3, the complete variable domain is EAGVAQSPRYKIIEKRQSVAFWCNPISGHATLYWYQQILGQGPKLLIQFQNNGVVDDSQLPKDRFSAERLKGVDSTLKIQPAKLEDSAVYLCASSGAGNTIYFGEGSWLTVV.